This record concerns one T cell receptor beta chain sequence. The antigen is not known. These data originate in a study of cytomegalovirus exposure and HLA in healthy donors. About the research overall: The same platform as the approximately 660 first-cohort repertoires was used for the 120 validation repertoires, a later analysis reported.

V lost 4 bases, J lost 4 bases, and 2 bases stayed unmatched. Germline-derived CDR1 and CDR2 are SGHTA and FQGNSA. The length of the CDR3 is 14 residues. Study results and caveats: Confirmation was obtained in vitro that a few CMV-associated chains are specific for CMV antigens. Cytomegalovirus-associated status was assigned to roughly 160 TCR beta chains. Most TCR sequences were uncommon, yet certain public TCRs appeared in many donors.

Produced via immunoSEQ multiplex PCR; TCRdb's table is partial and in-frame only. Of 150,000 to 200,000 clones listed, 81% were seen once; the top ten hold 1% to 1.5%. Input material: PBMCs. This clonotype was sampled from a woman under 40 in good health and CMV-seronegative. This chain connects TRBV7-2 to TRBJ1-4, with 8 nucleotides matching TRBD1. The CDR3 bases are TGTGCCAGCAGCTCGGACAGGGTTAATGAAAAACTGTTTTTT. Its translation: CASSSDRVNEKLFF.